One and the same sample provided the 25 T cell receptor beta chains below, sequenced in a study of blood T cell repertoires in COVID-19. The protocol was immunoSEQ multiplex PCR, while the TCRdb copy is restricted to in-frame clones and leaves out a portion. The sample includes roughly 280,000 clones, around 93% of them seen just once. The specimen sequenced was PBMCs or T cells enriched from blood (not recorded which). These TCRs come from a man between 40 and 49 years old who had been exposed to COVID-19.

The chain employs TRBV5-5 and TRBJ2-5; TRBD1 agrees at 9 bases. V gave up 0 bases and J gave up 5 bases; unmatched junction bases: 5. This CDR3 is 15 amino acids long. Germline CDR1 and CDR2: SGHKS and YYEKEE (reference sequence). The CDR3 reads CASSLATGGRETQYF. CDR3 DNA sequence: TGTGCCAGCAGCTTGGCCACAGGGGGCCGGGAGACCCAGTACTTC.

This clone occurred a few times. The gene calls are TRBV29-1 and TRBJ1-1, with 8 bases aligning to TRBD1. V was clipped by 6 bases and J by 5 bases; unmatched bases: 8. CDR3 length equals 13 residues. Germline V gives CDR1 SQVTM, CDR2 ANQGSEA. The CDR3 loop reads CSVRQGLGTEAFF. CDR3 bases: TGCAGCGTAAGACAGGGGCTGGGGACTGAAGCTTTCTTT.

The chain employs TRBV5-1 and TRBJ1-1, with D possibly being TRBD1 (6 bases). The V gene lost 5 bases and the J gene lost 2 bases, with 16 bases spanning the gap. Germline CDR1 reads SGHRS; CDR2 reads YFSETQ. The CDR3 sequence is 15 residues long. The CDR3 DNA is TGCGCCAGCAGTCCCAATGGACAGATCAACACTGAAGCTTTCTTT. Translating it yields CASSPNGQINTEAFF.

The V gene is TRBV7-3, the J gene TRBJ2-7; D possibly corresponds to TRBD2 (6 bases). The germline V gene encodes CDR1 SGHTA and CDR2 FQGTGA. The V and J ends lost 5 bases and 6 bases respectively, with 20 bases between them. The CDR3 spans 15 residues. CDR3 in amino acids: CASSPSGGRRSEQYF. CDR3 nucleotides: TGTGCCAGCAGCCCCTCTGGGGGGAGAAGGTCCGAGCAGTACTTC.

The chain combines TRBV27 with TRBJ2-1; D is uncertain. Germline loops: CDR1 MNHEY, CDR2 SMNVEV (reference sequence). CDR3 length equals 13 residues. V was shortened by 2 bases and J by 5 bases, with 7 bases between the two germline ends. This CDR3 is CASSLKADNEQFF. CDR3 DNA sequence: TGTGCCAGCAGTTTAAAGGCGGACAATGAGCAGTTCTTC.

V gene TRBV29-1 combines with J gene TRBJ1-2; D is possibly TRBD1 (6 bases). The V and J ends lost 6 bases and 4 bases respectively, with 15 bases between them. The CDR3 runs 13 residues. In germline, CDR1 is SQVTM, CDR2 ANQGSEA. The CDR3 loop is CSVVPGHIYGYTF. DNA of the CDR3: TGCAGCGTCGTTCCGGGACATATCTATGGCTACACCTTC.

The V call is TRBV19, the J call TRBJ1-3, with 8 positions matching TRBD1. This CDR3 has 17 amino acids. V lost 3 bases, J lost 0 bases, and 7 bases stayed unmatched. Germline V lookup: CDR1 LNHDA, CDR2 SQIVND (reference sequence). CDR3 DNA: TGTGCCAGTAGTATCAGGTGGGACAGGACCTCTGGAAACACCATATATTTT. It yields the protein CASSIRWDRTSGNTIYF.

V usage is TRBV5-1 and J usage is TRBJ1-2, with D perhaps TRBD1 (6 bases). Germline-derived CDR1 and CDR2 are SGHRS and YFSETQ. With 0 bases removed from V and 4 bases from J, the gap between germline ends came to 13 bases. The CDR3 extends over 15 amino acids. The CDR3 loop is CASSLDRQALYGYTF. As DNA, the CDR3 is TGCGCCAGCAGCTTGGACAGACAGGCGCTCTATGGCTACACCTTC.

The CDR3 nucleotides read TGTGCCAGCAGCCAATCATACGAGCAGTACTTC. Its translation is CASSQSYEQYF. The chain recombines TRBV3-1 (or the pseudogene TRBV3-2) with TRBJ2-7; unclear D gene. The germline V gene encodes CDR1 LGHDT and CDR2 YNNKEL (reference sequence). This CDR3 has 11 residues. Trimming pared 2 bases from V and 4 bases from J, leaving 3 bases between.

The V and J genes are TRBV9 and TRBJ2-2; TRBD2 agrees at 8 bases. V was pared by 1 base and J by 16 bases, with 6 bases of the junction left unmatched. Per germline, CDR1 SGDLS and CDR2 YYNGEE. There are 12 residues in the CDR3. In DNA form, the CDR3 reads TGTGCCAGCAGCGTATCAGCGGGAGTTGGGTTTTTT. This sequence encodes CASSVSAGVGFF.

The CDR3, as DNA: TGTGCCTCACAGGGGTTGGATCAGCCCCAGCATTTT. Translation gives CASQGLDQPQHF. The chain joins TRBV24-1 to TRBJ1-5, with 7 bases that match TRBD1. Per germline, CDR1 KGHDR and CDR2 SFDVKD. CDR3 size: 12 residues. V shed 12 bases, J shed 5 bases, and the junction held 6 bases outside the gene matches.

The sample holds one count of this clone. The chain joins TRBV10-2 to TRBJ2-7, with 7 bases aligning to TRBD2. V lost 6 bases to trimming and J lost 0 bases; unmatched junction nucleotides: 5. The V gene's germline CDR1 is WSHSY and CDR2 SAAADI. The CDR3 runs 14 residues. The CDR3 sequence: CASSKAGLSYEQYF. The CDR3 DNA reads as TGCGCCAGCAGCAAAGCGGGACTCTCCTACGAGCAGTACTTC.

J is TRBJ2-2 and V is TRBV19; 11 nucleotides match TRBD2. Germline CDR1 and CDR2: LNHDA and SQIVND (reference sequence). The CDR3 is 16 residues long. V was clipped by 3 bases and J by 6 bases; unmatched bases: 6. The CDR3 bases are TGTGCCAGTAGTATCGGACTAGCGGGCTCTGCCGGGGAGCTGTTTTTT. Protein: CASSIGLAGSAGELFF.

The rearrangement uses TRBV27 and TRBJ1-2, with a tentative D call TRBD1 (6 bases). The CDR3 runs 15 residues. Germline V gives CDR1 MNHEY, CDR2 SMNVEV (reference sequence). V lost 0 bases and J 3 bases, leaving 11 bases between the germline ends. The CDR3 sequence: CASSLSQAGDYGYTF. As DNA, the CDR3 is TGTGCCAGCAGTTTATCCCAAGCAGGGGACTATGGCTACACCTTC.

This rearrangement joins TRBV6-4 to TRBJ2-3; 11 positions match TRBD2. Germline V gene sequence: CDR1 MRHNA, CDR2 SNTAGT. J gave up 2 bases and V 2 bases, and 3 bases lay outside the gene matches. This CDR3 spans 16 amino acids. CDR3 residues: CASSDGTSGDTDTQYF. The CDR3 DNA reads as TGTGCCAGCAGTGACGGGACTAGCGGTGACACAGATACGCAGTATTTT.

This clone was detected once. V and J are TRBV5-1 and TRBJ2-1, with 9 bases lining up with TRBD1. The CDR3 is 15 residues long. Per germline, CDR1 SGHRS and CDR2 YFSETQ. Trimming removed 2 bases from V and 5 bases from J; junction bases left unmatched: 5. The CDR3 DNA reads TGCGCCAGCAGCTTTGGACAGGGGCATAACAATGAGCAGTTCTTC. It codes for CASSFGQGHNNEQFF.

J is TRBJ1-3 and V is TRBV11-2, with a tentative D call TRBD1 (6 bases). Germline-derived CDR1 and CDR2 are SGHAT and FQNNGV. This CDR3 contains 17 residues. Trimming took 0 bases from V and 3 from J, leaving 15 bases between them. The DNA of the CDR3 is TGTGCCAGCAGCTTAGACATAACAGGGATGGATGGAAACACCATATATTTT. Its translation is CASSLDITGMDGNTIYF.

The chain links TRBV13 to TRBJ1-1; D remains unclear. Germline loops: CDR1 PRHDT, CDR2 FYEKMQ (reference sequence). This CDR3 has 14 residues. The ends were cut back, 4 bases at V and 1 base at J, with 10 bases in the middle. The CDR3 here is CASSSGYGNTEAFF. The CDR3, as DNA: TGTGCCAGCAGCTCGGGTTACGGGAACACTGAAGCTTTCTTT.

V usage is TRBV3-1 (or the pseudogene TRBV3-2) and J usage is TRBJ2-5; 9 bases agree with TRBD2. The germline V gene encodes CDR1 LGHDT and CDR2 YNNKEL (reference sequence). The CDR3 is 15 residues long. V lost 5 bases to trimming and J lost 0 bases; unmatched junction nucleotides: 4. CDR3 loop: CASSSTSGNQETQYF. DNA of the CDR3: TGTGCCAGCAGCTCGACTAGCGGAAACCAAGAGACCCAGTACTTC.

The chain joins TRBV29-1 to TRBJ1-4, with D possibly matching TRBD1 (5 bases). The CDR3 consists of 17 residues. V was pared by 4 bases and J by 0 bases, with 18 bases between. CDR1 and CDR2 (germline): SQVTM, ANQGSEA. The CDR3 DNA reads TGCAGCGTTGCAGGAGGGGAAGGAAATCCAACTAATGAAAAACTGTTTTTT. Protein: CSVAGGEGNPTNEKLFF. The entire variable domain, with the rest obtained from reference TRBV29-1 and TRBJ1-4, is as follows: SAVISQKPSRDICQRGTSLTIQCQVDSQVTMMFWYRQQPGQSLTLIATANQGSEATYESGFVIDKFPISRPNLTFSTLTVSNMSPEDSSIYLCSVAGGEGNPTNEKLFFGSGTQLSVL.

This chain uses TRBV9 with TRBJ2-3; D may be TRBD2 (7 bases). This CDR3 is 16 amino acids long. Trimming removed 3 bases at V and 0 bases at J, with 14 bases between. Germline CDR1 reads SGDLS; CDR2 reads YYNGEE. CDR3 in amino acids: CASSAGGRGSTDTQYF. CDR3 in DNA: TGTGCCAGCAGCGCCGGGGGGCGGGGTAGCACAGATACGCAGTATTTT.

The chain joins TRBV11-1 to TRBJ1-1; D ambiguous. V was clipped by 1 base and J by 2 bases, with 11 bases between them. The CDR3 length is 15 residues. The germline V gene has CDR1 SGHAT and CDR2 FQDESV (reference sequence). This CDR3 reads CASSLGGNLNTEAFF. The CDR3 DNA sequence: TGTGCCAGCAGCTTAGGCGGAAATCTTAACACTGAAGCTTTCTTT. The entire variable domain, with the rest obtained from reference TRBV11-1 and TRBJ1-1, is as follows: EAEVAQSPRYKITEKSQAVAFWCDPISGHATLYWYRQILGQGPELLVQFQDESVVDDSQLPKDRFSAERLKGVDSTLKIQPAELGDSAMYLCASSLGGNLNTEAFFGQGTRLTVV.

The J gene is TRBJ2-7, the V gene TRBV6-4; possible D gene TRBD2, 7 bases. Deletions cut 2 bases from V and 4 bases from J, with 15 bases between. Looked up from germline, CDR1 is MRHNA and CDR2 is SNTAGT. The CDR3 runs to 15 residues. Written as DNA, the CDR3 is TGTGCCAGCAGTGACCCAGCGGGACATCTATACGAGCAGTACTTC. It is translated as CASSDPAGHLYEQYF.

This chain joins TRBV6-5 and TRBJ1-3, with D maybe TRBD1 (5 bases). From germline, CDR1 is MNHEY and CDR2 SVGAGI. Trimming shortened V by 7 bases and J by 8 bases, and 21 bases separated the two germline ends. The CDR3 length is 15 residues. The CDR3 here is CASTLGHRTEHTIYF. The CDR3 coding sequence is TGTGCCAGCACGCTCGGACACCGGACCGAACACACCATATATTTT.

V gene TRBV28 combines with J gene TRBJ1-5; 10 bases match TRBD1. The V and J ends lost 5 bases and 2 bases, in that order; junction bases with no gene match: 27. CDR3 size: 23 residues. CDR1 and CDR2 (germline): MDHEN, SYDVKM. CDR3 nucleotides: TGTGCCAGCAGTCCCCGCACGGGACAGGGGCCATCCAGGCGGGTGGTTGGCAATCAGCCCCAGCATTTT. Encoded protein: CASSPRTGQGPSRRVVGNQPQHF.